This T cell receptor beta chain appears in the sequencing data of a study of T cells expressing NK-cell markers. Using the 5' RACE reads, TCRdb records one entry per CDR3 protein without DNA. This sample lists 150,000 or so distinct CDR3 sequences; its ten largest clones have around 37%. The germline V gene encodes CDR1 MNHNS and CDR2 SASEGT. The CDR3 contains 17 residues. This TCR was sampled from a woman between 50 and 59 years old in good health. Sequenced material: blood T cells: a sorted CD56 or NKG2C T cell subset, CD4+ or CD8+ T cells, or bulk PBMC T cells (not recorded which). The chain combines TRBV6-1 with TRBJ2-1. The CDR3 reads CASSEGAWEDLYNEQFF.